Each of the 5 T cell receptor beta chains below was sequenced from the same sample in a study of cytomegalovirus exposure and HLA in healthy donors. Assay: immunoSEQ multiplex PCR; the TCRdb copy retains only in-frame clones and omits some. The table lists a few hundred thousand clones, 80% to 90% of them singletons. The sample consisted of PBMCs. The receptor source for this set is a woman younger than 35 in good health and CMV-seronegative.

Worth noting for this clone: The same CDR3 can be traced to other DNA sequences in this sample. The chain carries TRBV7-2 and TRBJ2-5; no firm D call. Trimming left V 4 bases short and J 0 bases short, with 3 bases between. Germline-derived CDR1 and CDR2 are SGHTA and FQGNSA. The CDR3 is 12 amino acids. CDR3 region: CASSSYQETQYF. Written as DNA, the CDR3 is TGTGCCAGCAGCTCCTACCAAGAGACCCAGTACTTC.

The CDR3 region is CASSVDAAGYTGELFF. The DNA of the CDR3 is TGTGCCAGCAGCGTAGATGCAGCGGGATACACCGGGGAGCTGTTTTTT. The rearrangement joins TRBV9 to TRBJ2-2, with 7 nucleotides matching TRBD2. The CDR3 runs 16 residues. The germline V gene encodes CDR1 SGDLS and CDR2 YYNGEE. Trimming removed 0 bases from V and 3 bases from J; junction bases left unmatched: 5.

The V call is TRBV7-9, the J call TRBJ2-7; 7 bases map to TRBD1. Germline CDR1 reads SEHNR; CDR2 reads FQNEAQ (reference sequence). The CDR3 runs 13 residues. Trimming took 5 bases from V and 2 from J; bases not matched to a gene: 3. CDR3 loop: CASSRDRAYEQYF. CDR3 bases: TGTGCCAGCAGCCGGGACAGAGCCTACGAGCAGTACTTC. Using reference TRBV7-9 and TRBJ2-7 for the parts outside the CDR3, the full variable domain is DTGVSQNPRHKITKRGQNVTFRCDPISEHNRLYWYRQTLGQGPEFLTYFQNEAQLEKSRLLSDRFSAERPKGSFSTLEIQRTEQGDSAMYLCASSRDRAYEQYFGPGTRLTVT.

The chain recombines TRBV2 with TRBJ1-2; the match to TRBD1 covers 8 bases. Looked up from germline, CDR1 is SNHLY and CDR2 is FYNNEI. V shed 0 bases, J shed 6 bases, and the junction held 6 bases outside the gene matches. CDR3 size: 15 residues. The CDR3 DNA is TGTGCCAGCAGTGAAGCGCCAGGGGGCGTCGATGGCTACACCTTC. The encoded protein is CASSEAPGGVDGYTF.

The chain uses TRBV28 and TRBJ2-7; TRBD2 is a possible D gene (5 bases). The CDR3 spans 16 residues. Germline V gives CDR1 MDHEN, CDR2 SYDVKM. V lost 4 bases and J lost 1, with 17 bases in between. CDR3 sequence (DNA): TGTGCCAGCAGTTCGTTCGGCTCCTCGGGGTCCTACGAGCAGTACTTC. Its protein is CASSSFGSSGSYEQYF. The variable domain in full, completed from reference TRBV28 and TRBJ2-7, reads DVKVTQSSRYLVKRTGEKVFLECVQDMDHENMFWYRQDPGLGLRLIYFSYDVKMKEKGDIPEGYSVSREKKERFSLILESASTNQTSMYLCASSSFGSSGSYEQYFGPGTRLTVT.